Included here is one T cell receptor beta chain sequence, with context. The source of the sample is a study of T cells after somatic rescue of genetic block. The CDR3 spans 13 residues. From germline, CDR1 is GTSNPN and CDR2 SVGIG (reference sequence). Deletions cut 2 bases from V and 4 bases from J, with 9 bases between. Some clones are missing from TCRdb's copy, which holds only in-frame ones; the method was immunoSEQ multiplex PCR. Among roughly 13,000 clones, 73% were seen once, and the ten largest hold under 25%. The chain joins TRBV30 to TRBJ1-5; D might be TRBD1 (5 bases). Sample: peripheral blood mononuclear cells (PBMCs). The receptor's source is a boy aged 5-17 years. The DNA for the CDR3 is TGTGCCTGGAGTCAGACAGTTAATCAGCCCCAGCATTTT. Residues: CAWSQTVNQPQHF.